The 32 T cell receptor beta chains presented below share a single source sample, sequenced in a study of blood T cell repertoires in COVID-19. Sequenced by immunoSEQ multiplex PCR; TCRdb stores in-frame clones only, minus some. The data contain roughly 300,000 clones, approximately 88% of them seen just once; the ten biggest clones take up approximately 8.5%. Sequenced material: peripheral blood. The receptor set was obtained from a man between 18 and 35 years old with active or convalescent COVID-19.

The chain couples TRBV9 to TRBJ1-6, with D possibly being TRBD1 (5 bases). Trimming stripped 3 bases from V and 6 bases from J, with 10 bases between. This CDR3 contains 14 residues. Per germline, CDR1 SGDLS and CDR2 YYNGEE. Here the CDR3 reads CASSAGVFNSPLHF. The CDR3, as DNA: TGTGCCAGCAGCGCGGGGGTCTTTAATTCACCCCTCCACTTT.

This sequence joins TRBV19 and TRBJ2-7; 14 nucleotides agree with TRBD2. The ends lost 5 bases at V and 6 bases at J; junction bases unmatched: 9. CDR1 and CDR2 (germline): LNHDA, SQIVND (reference sequence). CDR3 length: 16 residues. The CDR3: CASSPGTSGGFTEQYF. The CDR3, as DNA: TGTGCCAGTAGTCCCGGGACTAGCGGGGGTTTTACCGAGCAGTACTTC.

This clone was counted once. V is TRBV5-5 and J is TRBJ1-2; 10 bases are a match to TRBD1. J lost 6 bases, V lost 4 bases, and 3 bases had no gene match. CDR3 length: 13 amino acids. Germline lookup yields CDR1 SGHKS and CDR2 YYEKEE (reference sequence). CDR3 amino acids: CASSPTGGNGYTF. The CDR3 nucleotides are TGTGCCAGCAGCCCGACAGGGGGCAATGGCTACACCTTC.

The CDR3 DNA reads as TGTGCCAGCAGCCCAGGACAGGGAATCGATCAGCCCCAGCATTTT. This translates into CASSPGQGIDQPQHF. The V gene is TRBV5-4, the J gene TRBJ1-5; 8 positions agree with TRBD1. This CDR3 has 15 amino acids. Germline CDR1 and CDR2: SGHNT and YYREEE (reference sequence). Unmatched junction bases numbered 8, after V lost 4 bases and J lost 5 bases.

J is TRBJ1-6 and V is TRBV5-1; D is uncertain. Germline lookup yields CDR1 SGHRS and CDR2 YFSETQ. V lost 1 base and J lost 7, with 6 bases in between. This CDR3 region has 13 residues. The CDR3 loop reads CASSLWRNSPLHF. The DNA for the CDR3 is TGCGCCAGCAGCTTGTGGAGGAATTCACCCCTCCACTTT.

This rearrangement joins TRBV12-3 or TRBV12-4 to TRBJ1-5; D unresolved. The length of the CDR3 is 13 residues. The V end lost 3 bases, the J end lost 3 bases, and 6 bases lay between the germline ends. The CDR3 reads CASSLADNQPQHF. CDR3 nucleotide sequence: TGTGCCAGCAGTTTGGCAGACAATCAGCCCCAGCATTTT.

J is TRBJ1-5 and V is TRBV27, with D unresolved. Germline values: CDR1 MNHEY, CDR2 SMNVEV (reference sequence). The CDR3 runs 14 residues. Trimming shortened V by 7 bases and J by 0 bases, and 10 bases separated the two germline ends. CDR3 in DNA: TGTGCCAGCAAAGACTCAGATAGCAATCAGCCCCAGCATTTT. Translation gives CASKDSDSNQPQHF.

The rearrangement links TRBV18 to TRBJ1-5; no firm D call. The V gene lost 6 bases and the J gene lost 6 bases, with 15 bases spanning the gap. Germline V lookup: CDR1 KGHSH, CDR2 LQKENI. The CDR3 sequence is 14 residues long. CDR3 amino acids: CASSPLSGRQPQHF. The CDR3, as DNA: TGTGCCAGCTCGCCCCTTTCCGGTCGTCAGCCCCAGCATTTT.

This chain joins TRBV19 and TRBJ1-6; tentative D call: TRBD1 (6 bases). Germline V lookup: CDR1 LNHDA, CDR2 SQIVND (reference sequence). V lost 9 bases and J 10 bases, leaving 19 bases between the germline ends. This CDR3 has 14 residues. This CDR3 is CASRTRDTGSPLHF. Written as DNA, the CDR3 is TGTGCCAGCCGAACCCGGGACACCGGCTCACCCCTCCACTTT.

This sequence joins TRBV19 and TRBJ1-1; D is possibly TRBD1 (5 bases). The CDR3 is made up of 16 amino acids. The germline V gene encodes CDR1 LNHDA and CDR2 SQIVND (reference sequence). V was cut by 6 bases and J by 1 base, with 18 bases left in between. CDR3 DNA sequence: TGTGCCAGTAGGGGATTGCCCTCTCAGGGGAACACTGAAGCTTTCTTT. This sequence encodes CASRGLPSQGNTEAFF.

This chain connects TRBV3-1 (or the pseudogene TRBV3-2) to TRBJ1-3, with D uncertain. Germline V lookup: CDR1 LGHDT, CDR2 YNNKEL (reference sequence). This CDR3 region has 13 residues. V dropped 3 bases and J dropped 2 bases, with 5 bases sitting between them. The chain's CDR3 is CASSQSAGNTIYF. Here the CDR3 DNA reads TGTGCCAGCAGCCAGTCCGCTGGAAACACCATATATTTT.

The CDR3 sequence is CASRSGVGTGVVYEQFF. The CDR3 nucleotides read TGTGCCAGCAGGAGTGGAGTCGGGACAGGGGTTGTCTATGAGCAGTTCTTC. This chain connects TRBV2 to TRBJ2-1, with 10 bases that match TRBD1. CDR1 is SNHLY and CDR2 is FYNNEI in the germline V gene. There are 17 residues in the CDR3. J was trimmed by 8 bases and V by 6 bases; bases with no gene match: 16.

This clone appeared once. The rearrangement links TRBV27 to TRBJ1-3; the D gene is possibly TRBD1 (5 bases). The V end was cut by 5 bases, the J end by 4 bases, with 15 bases between. Germline V CDR1 and CDR2: MNHEY, SMNVEV (reference sequence). The CDR3 is made up of 15 amino acids. This chain's CDR3 is CASSLDRRGGNTIYF. Written as DNA, the CDR3 is TGTGCCAGCAGTCTAGACCGAAGGGGAGGAAACACCATATATTTT.

This sequence joins TRBV7-9 and TRBJ2-3; TRBD2 agrees at 8 bases. After removal of 5 bases from V and 0 bases from J, the junction contained 7 bases not matched to a gene. CDR1 and CDR2 from the germline V gene are SEHNR and FQNEAQ (reference sequence). The CDR3 runs to 16 residues. Here the CDR3 reads CASSNRRGGSTDTQYF. Written as DNA, the CDR3 is TGTGCCAGCAGCAACAGGCGCGGGGGGAGCACAGATACGCAGTATTTT.

V is TRBV2 and J is TRBJ1-1; D is perhaps TRBD1 (6 bases). Germline CDR1 SNHLY, CDR2 FYNNEI. This CDR3 is built from 14 residues. V was pared by 1 base and J by 8 bases, with 14 bases between. CDR3 sequence reads: CASSEGWDTKEAFF. CDR3 coding DNA: TGTGCCAGCAGTGAAGGATGGGACACAAAAGAAGCTTTCTTT.

This chain joins TRBV7-9 and TRBJ1-1; 7 nucleotides line up with TRBD1. V trimming: 4 bases; J trimming: 4 bases; junction bases outside the gene matches: 9. Germline loops: CDR1 SEHNR, CDR2 FQNEAQ (reference sequence). The CDR3 runs 15 residues. The CDR3 spells CASSSRDRPFTEAFF. CDR3 sequence (DNA): TGTGCCAGCAGCTCCCGGGACAGACCCTTCACTGAAGCTTTCTTT.

The genes are TRBV4-1 and TRBJ2-7; TRBD2 matches at 7 bases. The CDR3 is made up of 14 amino acids. CDR1 and CDR2 (germline): MGHRA, YSYEKL. Trimming removed 1 base from V and 6 bases from J; junction bases left unmatched: 6. DNA for the CDR3: TGCGCCAGCAGCCAAGTAGGGGAGGGTCGCGAGCAGTACTTC. It specifies CASSQVGEGREQYF.

The genes are TRBV6-5 and TRBJ1-5; the D gene is possibly TRBD1 (5 bases). Trimming took 10 bases from V and 3 from J, leaving 13 bases between them. This CDR3 spans 13 amino acids. The germline CDR1 and CDR2 sequences are MNHEY and SVGAGI. This chain's CDR3 is CATARADNQPQHF. Here the CDR3 DNA reads TGTGCCACCGCCAGGGCAGACAATCAGCCCCAGCATTTT.

This rearrangement joins TRBV6-6 to TRBJ1-1, with D unresolved. The ends were cut back, 6 bases at V and 5 bases at J, with 10 bases in the middle. The germline V gene has CDR1 MNHNY and CDR2 SVGAGI (reference sequence). The CDR3 totals 12 residues. DNA of the CDR3: TGTGCCAGCAGGCCCTCGGGTACTGAAGCTTTCTTT. This sequence encodes CASRPSGTEAFF.

This clone was recorded a few times. The genes are TRBV6-4 and TRBJ2-1, with 7 bases lining up with TRBD1. The length of the CDR3 is 14 residues. Germline V gives CDR1 MRHNA, CDR2 SNTAGT. With V trimmed by 6 bases and J by 7 bases, 9 bases remained unmatched. This CDR3 is CASSPSTGSNEQFF. CDR3 in DNA: TGTGCCAGCAGCCCTTCGACAGGGTCAAATGAGCAGTTCTTC.

This chain joins TRBV11-3 and TRBJ1-4; the match to TRBD1 covers 7 bases. Germline trimming cut 5 bases from V and 8 bases from J; bases unmatched to any gene: 14. Germline V CDR1 and CDR2: SGHNT, YENEEA. The CDR3 spans 16 residues. This CDR3 is CASSLGTVKGWEKLFF. The CDR3 region has the DNA TGTGCCAGCAGCCTAGGGACAGTCAAGGGCTGGGAAAAACTGTTTTTT.

The chain has TRBV27 and TRBJ1-5; 7 bases fit TRBD1. This CDR3 is 16 amino acids long. V trimming: 5 bases; J trimming: 1 base; junction bases outside the gene matches: 8. The germline CDR1 and CDR2 sequences are MNHEY and SMNVEV (reference sequence). CDR3 residues: CASSRLGQKSNQPQHF. DNA of the CDR3: TGTGCCAGCAGTAGGTTGGGACAGAAAAGCAATCAGCCCCAGCATTTT.

The chain is built from TRBV7-8 and TRBJ1-2, with D possibly TRBD1 on 5 matching bases. Per the germline V gene, CDR1 is SGHVS and CDR2 is FQNEAQ. CDR3 size: 14 residues. Trimming left V 4 bases short and J 7 bases short, with 16 bases between. CDR3 amino acids: CASSSTGTASGYTF. The CDR3, as DNA: TGTGCCAGCAGCTCCACCGGGACTGCTAGTGGCTACACCTTC.

The chain carries TRBV19 and TRBJ1-1, with D unresolved. V dropped 8 bases and J dropped 4 bases, with 17 bases sitting between them. The CDR3 is made up of 14 amino acids. CDR1 and CDR2 from the germline V gene are LNHDA and SQIVND (reference sequence). As DNA, the CDR3 is TGTGCCAGTTCAGGTGGGCCCGCGAGCACTGAAGCTTTCTTT. Encoded protein: CASSGGPASTEAFF.

This chain uses TRBV7-9 with TRBJ1-1; possibly TRBD1 for D (6 bases). Trimming removed 2 bases from V and 7 bases from J, with 11 bases in between. The CDR3 consists of 13 residues. The germline V gene has CDR1 SEHNR and CDR2 FQNEAQ (reference sequence). CDR3 loop: CASSLNREGEAFF. The DNA of the CDR3 is TGTGCCAGCAGCTTAAACAGGGAGGGTGAAGCTTTCTTT.

This clone was recorded a few times. CDR3 protein: CASRTGAYTEAFF. CDR3 DNA sequence: TGTGCCAGCCGAACAGGGGCCTACACTGAAGCTTTCTTT. This chain joins TRBV5-4 and TRBJ1-1, with 7 bases that match TRBD1. Per the germline V gene, CDR1 is SGHNT and CDR2 is YYREEE (reference sequence). The CDR3 has 13 residues. V was clipped by 7 bases and J by 3 bases; unmatched bases: 6. Using reference TRBV5-4 and TRBJ1-1 for the parts outside the CDR3, the full variable domain is ETGVTQSPTHLIKTRGQQVTLRCSSQSGHNTVSWYQQALGQGPQFIFQYYREEENGRGNFPPRFSGLQFPNYSSELNVNALELDDSALYLCASRTGAYTEAFFGQGTRLTVV.

The V gene is TRBV5-6, the J gene TRBJ2-1, with a possible D match to TRBD1 (6 bases). This CDR3 region has 15 residues. Germline CDR1 and CDR2: SGHDT and YYEEEE. V was shortened by 0 bases and J by 7 bases, with 14 bases between the two germline ends. The CDR3 sequence: CASSLAGQGWNEQFF. Here the CDR3 DNA reads TGTGCCAGCAGCTTGGCCGGCCAGGGGTGGAATGAGCAGTTCTTC. Full variable domain (rest looked up from reference TRBV5-6 and TRBJ2-1): DAGVTQSPTHLIKTRGQQVTLRCSPKSGHDTVSWYQQALGQGPQFIFQYYEEEERQRGNFPDRFSGHQFPNYSSELNVNALLLGDSALYLCASSLAGQGWNEQFFGPGTRLTVL.

The J gene is TRBJ2-2, the V gene TRBV10-1, with 9 bases matching TRBD2. The CDR3 has 15 residues. V was clipped by 5 bases and J by 2 bases; unmatched bases: 3. Germline V gene sequence: CDR1 WNHNN, CDR2 SYGVQD (reference sequence). The CDR3 loop reads CASSPAGGNTGELFF. The CDR3, as DNA: TGCGCCAGCAGTCCAGCGGGGGGCAACACCGGGGAGCTGTTTTTT.

A single count supports this clone. The gene calls are TRBV6-5 and TRBJ2-3; 15 nucleotides line up with TRBD2. The germline CDR1 and CDR2 sequences are MNHEY and SVGAGI. The CDR3 length is 15 residues. J was trimmed by 5 bases and V by 6 bases; bases with no gene match: 3. This chain's CDR3 is CASRGLAGGQDTQYF. Here the CDR3 DNA reads TGTGCCAGCAGAGGACTAGCGGGGGGGCAAGATACGCAGTATTTT.

The chain is built from TRBV10-2 and TRBJ2-5; weak D call: TRBD1 (6 bases). The CDR3 totals 12 residues. V gave up 6 bases and J gave up 7 bases, with 12 bases separating them. Germline CDR1 reads WSHSY; CDR2 reads SAAADI. This CDR3 is CASSDRSRTQYF. CDR3 sequence (DNA): TGCGCCAGCAGCGACAGGTCACGGACCCAGTACTTC.

The chain links TRBV7-8 to TRBJ1-2; D is possibly TRBD1 (6 bases). Trimming took off 1 base at V and 2 bases at J, with 11 bases between the two ends. This CDR3 comprises 15 residues. CDR1 is SGHVS, CDR2 FQNEAQ, per germline. The CDR3 DNA reads as TGTGCCAGCAGCTTAGACAGGGTGGCGAACTATGGCTACACCTTC. This gives the protein CASSLDRVANYGYTF.

CDR3 coding DNA: TGTGCCAGCAGCCTCGCCGGGGGGGTTCAGCCCCAGCATTTT. It translates to CASSLAGGVQPQHF. J is TRBJ1-5 and V is TRBV11-2; a possible D gene is TRBD1 (5 bases). The CDR3 is made up of 14 amino acids. In germline, CDR1 is SGHAT, CDR2 FQNNGV. Trimming took off 5 bases at V and 6 bases at J, with 14 bases between the two ends.